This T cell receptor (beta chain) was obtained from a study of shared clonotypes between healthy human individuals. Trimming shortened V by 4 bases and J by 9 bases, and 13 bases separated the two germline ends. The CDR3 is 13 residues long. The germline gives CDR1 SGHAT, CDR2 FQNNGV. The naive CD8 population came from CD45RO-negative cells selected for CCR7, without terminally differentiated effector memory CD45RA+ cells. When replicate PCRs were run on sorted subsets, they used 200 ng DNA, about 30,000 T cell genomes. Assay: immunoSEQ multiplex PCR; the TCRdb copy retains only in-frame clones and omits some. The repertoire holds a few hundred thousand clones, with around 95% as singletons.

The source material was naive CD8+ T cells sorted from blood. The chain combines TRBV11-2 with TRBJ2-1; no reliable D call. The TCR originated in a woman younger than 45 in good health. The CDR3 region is CASSSPLLGEQFF. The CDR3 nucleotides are TGTGCCAGCAGCTCGCCACTGCTGGGTGAGCAGTTCTTC.